Following are 14 T cell receptor beta chains from one sample sequenced in a study of blood T cells in healthy people across ages. Primed by a sample-barcoded 5' primer and a J-beta primer mix, a second PCR proceeded for 7 to 11 cycles. MiXCR, run by TCRdb on the 5' RACE reads, gives a single entry per CDR3 protein. The data show just over 1 million distinct CDR3 sequences, with more than 35% seen just once and under 20% held by the top ten. Material for sequencing was blood. These receptors were collected from a woman aged 55-69 years in good health.

V and J are TRBV13 and TRBJ2-1, with 14 nucleotides matching TRBD2. The CDR3 runs to 17 residues. CDR1 PRHDT and CDR2 FYEKMQ come from the germline V gene (reference sequence). V trimming: 5 bases; J trimming: 5 bases; junction bases outside the gene matches: 8. CDR3 coding DNA: TGTGCCAGCAGCCGAGGGGGACTAGCGGGAGCGGACAATGAGCAGTTCTTC. The encoded protein is CASSRGGLAGADNEQFF.

The genes are TRBV5-6 and TRBJ2-7; 8 bases match TRBD2. In germline, CDR1 is SGHDT, CDR2 YYEEEE. V was clipped by 0 bases and J by 12 bases; unmatched bases: 2. This CDR3 region has 11 residues. In DNA form, the CDR3 reads TGTGCCAGCAGCTTGGCGGGAGGGTGGTACTTC. Amino acids: CASSLAGGWYF.

This clonotype has a handful of counts. The chain has TRBV20-1 and TRBJ2-5, with 12 bases that match TRBD2. V shed 4 bases, J shed 4 bases, and the junction held 10 bases outside the gene matches. Germline V lookup: CDR1 DFQATT, CDR2 SNEGSKA (reference sequence). The CDR3 loop spans 16 amino acids. Here the CDR3 DNA reads TGCAGTGCTACCCACAGACTAGCGGGAGAATCAGAGACCCAGTACTTC. It yields the protein CSATHRLAGESETQYF.

This clonotype was detected many times. At one boundary the junction diverges from the germline segment, which might be a read error. J is TRBJ2-1 and V is TRBV5-1, with D hard to call. CDR3 length: 11 amino acids. Germline-derived CDR1 and CDR2 are SGHRS and YFSETQ. CDR3 sequence reads: CASSLDNEQFF. For the CDR3, the DNA is TGTGCCAGCAGCTTAGACAATGAGCAGTTCTTC.

This clonotype has more than one count but fewer than ten. The chain couples TRBV29-1 to TRBJ2-1; 8 bases align to TRBD2. The germline V gene encodes CDR1 SQVTM and CDR2 ANQGSEA. CDR3 length: 12 amino acids. V lost 7 bases to trimming and J lost 5 bases; unmatched junction nucleotides: 4. The CDR3 sequence is CSAGGGDNEQFF. CDR3 DNA: TGCAGCGCGGGAGGGGGGGACAATGAGCAGTTCTTC.

This chain links TRBV28 with TRBJ1-6; TRBD1 matches 8 bases. The germline V gene has CDR1 MDHEN and CDR2 SYDVKM. The CDR3 runs to 18 residues. Losses at the gene ends were 3 bases for V and 4 bases for J; bases not matched to a gene: 11. CDR3: CASSFPPDRGAYNSPLHF. The CDR3 DNA follows: TGTGCCAGCAGTTTCCCCCCCGACAGGGGCGCTTATAATTCACCCCTCCACTTT.

This clonotype was picked up a small number of times. The chain is built from TRBV20-1 and TRBJ2-5, with 13 bases that match TRBD2. CDR1 is DFQATT and CDR2 is SNEGSKA in the germline V gene (reference sequence). This CDR3 has 17 amino acids. With 5 bases clipped from V and 5 bases from J, the junction kept 14 bases outside the gene matches. CDR3 loop: CSAQPGLAGTERETQYF. In nucleotides, the CDR3 is TGCAGTGCTCAGCCGGGACTAGCGGGAACCGAGAGGGAGACCCAGTACTTC.

The gene calls are TRBV5-6 and TRBJ1-5; D ambiguous. Germline V gives CDR1 SGHDT, CDR2 YYEEEE. Trimming removed 1 base at V and 7 bases at J, with 18 bases between. CDR3 length: 16 amino acids. DNA of the CDR3: TGTGCCAGCAGCTTGAACGGGATCCGGCGAGGGCAGCCCCAGCATTTT. Translation gives CASSLNGIRRGQPQHF.

The V gene is TRBV7-2, the J gene TRBJ1-1; the match to TRBD1 covers 7 bases. Germline-derived CDR1 and CDR2 are SGHTA and FQGNSA. V lost 8 bases, J lost 1 base, and 10 bases stayed unmatched. The CDR3 length is 15 residues. The CDR3 sequence is CASGLRDSSNTEAFF. CDR3 nucleotide sequence: TGTGCCAGCGGCCTCCGGGACAGCTCGAACACTGAAGCTTTCTTT.

The genes are TRBV20-1 and TRBJ2-3; D not resolved. Per germline, CDR1 DFQATT and CDR2 SNEGSKA (reference sequence). V lost 0 bases and J lost 2, with 9 bases in between. The length of the CDR3 is 14 residues. The CDR3 bases are TGCAGTGCTAGAGATGGCGGACCCACAGATACGCAGTATTTT. Residues: CSARDGGPTDTQYF.

The CDR3 bases are TGTGCCAGCAGTCTGCTAGCGGCCCCCCACGAGCAGTTCTTC. As protein: CASSLLAAPHEQFF. This chain joins TRBV3-1 and TRBJ2-1; TRBD2 matches 7 bases. The CDR3 spans 14 residues. Germline CDR1 reads LGHDT; CDR2 reads YNNKEL (reference sequence). V lost 6 bases, J lost 10 bases, and 12 bases stayed unmatched.

V and J are TRBV5-1 and TRBJ2-1; unclear D gene. Germline-derived CDR1 and CDR2 are SGHRS and YFSETQ. The ends were cut back, 1 base at V and 10 bases at J, with 12 bases in the middle. The CDR3 totals 13 residues. CDR3: CASSLRPNIEQFF. CDR3 nucleotides: TGCGCCAGCAGCTTGAGACCCAACATCGAGCAGTTCTTC. Based on the CDR3 plus reference TRBV5-1 and TRBJ2-1, the full variable domain is KAGVTQTPRYLIKTRGQQVTLSCSPISGHRSVSWYQQTPGQGLQFLFEYFSETQRNKGNFPGRFSGRQFSNSRSEMNVSTLELGDSALYLCASSLRPNIEQFFGPGTRLTVL.

The rearrangement uses TRBV10-3 and TRBJ2-5; the match to TRBD2 covers 8 bases. This CDR3 contains 15 residues. Germline values: CDR1 ENHRY, CDR2 SYGVKD. V shed 3 bases, J shed 1 base, and the junction held 4 bases outside the gene matches. The CDR3 bases are TGTGCCATCAGTGAAATAGCGGGGACCCAAGAGACCCAGTACTTC. The encoded protein is CAISEIAGTQETQYF.

This clonotype was seen many times. V gene TRBV9 combines with J gene TRBJ2-7; a weak D match, TRBD1 (6 bases). Germline V CDR1 and CDR2: SGDLS, YYNGEE. Trimming took 3 bases from V and 0 from J, leaving 13 bases between them. CDR3 length equals 15 residues. In nucleotides, the CDR3 is TGTGCCAGCAGCGCCGAGACAGGCCCCTCCTACGAGCAGTACTTC. The encoded protein is CASSAETGPSYEQYF.